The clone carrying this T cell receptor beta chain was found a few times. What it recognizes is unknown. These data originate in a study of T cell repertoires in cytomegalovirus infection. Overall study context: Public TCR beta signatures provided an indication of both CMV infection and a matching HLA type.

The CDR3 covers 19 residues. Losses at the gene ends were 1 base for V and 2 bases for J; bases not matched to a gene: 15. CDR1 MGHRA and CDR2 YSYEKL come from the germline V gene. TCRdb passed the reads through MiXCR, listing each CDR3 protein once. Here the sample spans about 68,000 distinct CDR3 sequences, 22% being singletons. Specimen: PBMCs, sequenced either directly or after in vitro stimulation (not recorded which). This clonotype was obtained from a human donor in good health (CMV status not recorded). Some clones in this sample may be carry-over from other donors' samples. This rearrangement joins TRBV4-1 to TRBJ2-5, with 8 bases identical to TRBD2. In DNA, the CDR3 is TGCGCCAGCAGCCAAGCTGTTGTGGGGCAGCGGGAGAGGCAAGAGACCCAGTACTTC. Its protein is CASSQAVVGQRERQETQYF.